Below are 5 T cell receptor beta chains sequenced from a single sample in a study of T cell responses to AZD1222 COVID-19 vaccine. Profiled with immunoSEQ multiplex PCR; TCRdb holds only in-frame clones, not every one. The sample consists of approximately 100,000 clones, approximately 88% of them appearing once. The sequencing used peripheral blood, collected on day 0 of AZD1222 vaccination. These receptors originate from an adult in good health.

The chain uses TRBV9 and TRBJ2-1; maybe TRBD2 (7 bases). Germline V gene data show CDR1 as SGDLS and CDR2 as YYNGEE. With 3 bases removed from V and 8 bases from J, the gap between germline ends came to 15 bases. The CDR3 runs 14 residues. The CDR3 here is CASSEAGAKDEQFF. CDR3 DNA sequence: TGTGCCAGCAGCGAGGCGGGGGCCAAAGATGAGCAGTTCTTC.

The chain employs TRBV2 and TRBJ2-3; D is perhaps TRBD2 (6 bases). CDR1 is SNHLY and CDR2 is FYNNEI in the germline V gene. The CDR3 is 13 residues long. V dropped 6 bases and J dropped 4 bases, with 11 bases sitting between them. This chain's CDR3 is CASRAASADTQYF. The CDR3 DNA reads as TGTGCCAGCAGGGCCGCTAGCGCAGATACGCAGTATTTT. Using reference TRBV2 and TRBJ2-3 for the parts outside the CDR3, the full variable domain is EPEVTQTPSHQVTQMGQEVILRCVPISNHLYFYWYRQILGQKVEFLVSFYNNEISEKSEIFDDQFSVERPDGSNFTLKIRSTKLEDSAMYFCASRAASADTQYFGPGTRLTVL.

The rearrangement links TRBV5-1 to TRBJ1-1; D gene uncertain. Trimming left V 0 bases short and J 2 bases short, with 8 bases between. The CDR3 spans 14 residues. In germline, CDR1 is SGHRS, CDR2 YFSETQ. CDR3 coding DNA: TGCGCCAGCAGCTTGGTAGACTTCAACACTGAAGCTTTCTTT. This translates into CASSLVDFNTEAFF.

This clone has only a few counts. V and J are TRBV19 and TRBJ2-2; D uncertain. The germline gives CDR1 LNHDA, CDR2 SQIVND (reference sequence). The CDR3 is made up of 14 amino acids. With 1 base removed from V and 1 base from J, the gap between germline ends came to 4 bases. Here the CDR3 DNA reads TGTGCCAGTAGTATAGTAGAGAACACCGGGGAGCTGTTTTTT. Translated: CASSIVENTGELFF.

The chain has TRBV5-6 and TRBJ1-4; D may be TRBD1 (5 bases). Germline V gene data show CDR1 as SGHDT and CDR2 as YYEEEE. The CDR3 sequence is 14 residues long. V was clipped by 1 base and J by 8 bases, with 12 bases between them. CDR3 nucleotide sequence: TGTGCCAGCAGCTTGATAGGGGTCGAGGAAAAACTGTTTTTT. Amino acids: CASSLIGVEEKLFF.